Listed below are T cell receptor beta chains from one sample, sequenced in a study of cytomegalovirus exposure and HLA in healthy donors. TCRdb's table, derived via immunoSEQ multiplex PCR, lists solely in-frame clones and lacks some. The table lists around 190,000 clones, about 80% of them singletons. Sequenced sample: PBMCs. These receptors all stem from a man aged 60 to 69 in good health and CMV-seronegative. The CDR3 runs from the conserved cysteine through the conserved F or W. A D gene is named only where the DNA matches it firmly. A row's size may be missing; if present it is once, few, many or a size class.

v_gene: TRBV19; d_gene: TRBD1; abundance: .; j_gene: TRBJ2-3; CDR3aa: CASSPQGANTQYF; CDR3nt: TGTGCCAGTAGCCCCCAGGGGGCAAATACGCAGTATTTT
v_gene: TRBV4-2; d_gene: TRBD1; abundance: .; j_gene: TRBJ2-1; CDR3aa: CASSPRQGKHNEQFF; CDR3nt: TGTGCCAGCAGCCCGCGACAGGGCAAACACAATGAGCAGTTCTTC
v_gene: TRBV5-4; d_gene: .; abundance: .; j_gene: TRBJ2-7; CDR3aa: CASSSEGSKGYEQYF; CDR3nt: TGTGCCAGCAGCTCGGAGGGGAGTAAGGGCTACGAGCAGTACTTC
v_gene: TRBV7-8; d_gene: .; abundance: .; j_gene: TRBJ2-5; CDR3aa: CASSLERFQETQYF; CDR3nt: TGTGCCAGCAGCTTAGAGAGATTCCAAGAGACCCAGTACTTC
v_gene: TRBV5-4; d_gene: TRBD2; abundance: .; j_gene: TRBJ2-5; CDR3aa: CASSPRTSGVETQYF; CDR3nt: TGTGCCAGCAGCCCACGGACTAGCGGGGTAGAGACCCAGTACTTC
v_gene: TRBV4-1; d_gene: .; abundance: .; j_gene: TRBJ2-7; CDR3aa: CASSQGDVYRAYEQYF; CDR3nt: TGCGCCAGCAGCCAAGGCGATGTCTACAGGGCCTACGAGCAGTACTTC
v_gene: TRBV6-5; d_gene: TRBD1; abundance: .; j_gene: TRBJ2-7; CDR3aa: CASSYSKGNRGEQYF; CDR3nt: TGTGCCAGCAGTTACTCGAAAGGGAACAGGGGAGAGCAGTACTTC
v_gene: TRBV27; d_gene: TRBD1; abundance: .; j_gene: TRBJ2-5; CDR3aa: CASSLLGQGVETQYF; CDR3nt: TGTGCCAGCAGTTTATTGGGACAGGGGGTCGAGACCCAGTACTTC
v_gene: TRBV2; d_gene: .; abundance: .; j_gene: TRBJ1-1; CDR3aa: CASSAGGRGEAFF; CDR3nt: TGTGCCAGCAGTGCGGGAGGGAGGGGTGAAGCTTTCTTT
v_gene: TRBV12-5; d_gene: .; abundance: .; j_gene: TRBJ1-1; CDR3aa: CASGLWFLSEAFF; CDR3nt: TGTGCTAGTGGTTTGTGGTTTTTGTCGGAGGCTTTCTTT
v_gene: TRBV6-5; d_gene: TRBD1; abundance: few; j_gene: TRBJ1-2; CDR3aa: CASSTGGRYGYTF; CDR3nt: TGTGCCAGCAGTACAGGGGGCAGGTATGGCTACACCTTC
v_gene: TRBV6-5; d_gene: .; abundance: .; j_gene: TRBJ1-5; CDR3aa: CASSYAGLSNQPQNF; CDR3nt: TGTGCCAGCAGTTACGCAGGGCTTAGCAATCAGCCCCAGAATTTT
v_gene: TRBV28; d_gene: TRBD2; abundance: .; j_gene: TRBJ2-7; CDR3aa: CASSPLPGLAGGSSYEQYF; CDR3nt: TGTGCCAGCAGTCCACTCCCCGGACTAGCGGGAGGGAGCTCCTACGAGCAGTACTTC
v_gene: TRBV2; d_gene: TRBD1; abundance: .; j_gene: TRBJ1-2; CDR3aa: CASSEETFNRGLDGYTF; CDR3nt: TGTGCCAGCAGTGAAGAGACCTTTAACAGGGGGCTTGATGGCTACACCTTC
v_gene: TRBV11-1; d_gene: TRBD2; abundance: .; j_gene: TRBJ2-7; CDR3aa: CASRGVLSHEQYF; CDR3nt: TGTGCCAGCCGGGGGGTACTTTCCCACGAGCAGTACTTC
v_gene: TRBV5-4; d_gene: .; abundance: .; j_gene: TRBJ2-7; CDR3aa: CASSLEGGTYEQYF; CDR3nt: TGTGCCAGCAGCTTGGAGGGGGGGACCTACGAGCAGTACTTC
v_gene: TRBV4-3; d_gene: .; abundance: .; j_gene: TRBJ2-3; CDR3aa: CASSQDGGAAYTQYF; CDR3nt: TGCGCCAGCAGCCAAGATGGTGGGGCCGCGTATACGCAGTATTTT
v_gene: TRBV19; d_gene: TRBD2; abundance: .; j_gene: TRBJ2-3; CDR3aa: CASSTSAGVTDTQYF; CDR3nt: TGTGCCAGTAGTACCTCAGCGGGAGTAACAGATACGCAGTATTTT
v_gene: TRBV5-1; d_gene: .; abundance: .; j_gene: TRBJ1-1; CDR3aa: CASSGPSGGNTEAFF; CDR3nt: TGCGCCAGCAGCGGTCCTTCCGGGGGGAACACTGAAGCTTTCTTT
v_gene: TRBV27; d_gene: TRBD2; abundance: .; j_gene: TRBJ2-1; CDR3aa: CASSWTSREQFF; CDR3nt: TGTGCCAGCAGTTGGACTAGTAGGGAGCAGTTCTTC
v_gene: TRBV10-3; d_gene: TRBD2; abundance: .; j_gene: TRBJ2-7; CDR3aa: CAISEPGLAESYEQYF; CDR3nt: TGTGCCATCAGTGAGCCGGGGCTAGCGGAGTCCTACGAGCAGTACTTC
v_gene: TRBV25-1; d_gene: TRBD1; abundance: .; j_gene: TRBJ1-6; CDR3aa: CASSWTGGNNSPLHF; CDR3nt: TGTGCCAGCAGTTGGACAGGGGGTAATAATTCACCCCTCCACTTT
v_gene: TRBV5-1; d_gene: .; abundance: .; j_gene: TRBJ1-1; CDR3aa: CASSSSGGANTEAFF; CDR3nt: TGCGCCAGCAGCTCATCTGGGGGCGCGAACACTGAAGCTTTCTTT
v_gene: TRBV6-1; d_gene: .; abundance: .; j_gene: TRBJ2-7; CDR3aa: CASSEAPTVTYEQYF; CDR3nt: TGTGCCAGCAGTGAAGCGCCGACAGTAACCTACGAGCAGTACTTC
v_gene: TRBV9; d_gene: TRBD1; abundance: few; j_gene: TRBJ1-2; CDR3aa: CASSVGDRGYGYTF; CDR3nt: TGTGCCAGCAGCGTAGGAGACAGGGGCTATGGCTACACCTTC
v_gene: TRBV28; d_gene: TRBD1; abundance: .; j_gene: TRBJ1-5; CDR3aa: CASSLETGGNQPQHF; CDR3nt: TGTGCCAGCAGTTTAGAGACAGGGGGCAATCAGCCCCAGCATTTT
v_gene: TRBV2; d_gene: TRBD2; abundance: .; j_gene: TRBJ2-3; CDR3aa: CASSEVLAGVGAPDTQYF; CDR3nt: TGTGCCAGCAGTGAAGTCCTAGCGGGAGTGGGAGCCCCAGATACGCAGTATTTT
v_gene: TRBV6-5; d_gene: TRBD1; abundance: .; j_gene: TRBJ1-1; CDR3aa: CASSSGTVNTEAFF; CDR3nt: TGTGCCAGCAGCTCCGGGACAGTTAACACTGAAGCTTTCTTT
v_gene: TRBV7-8; d_gene: TRBD2; abundance: .; j_gene: TRBJ2-2; CDR3aa: CASSHQMPGLAFTGELFF; CDR3nt: TGTGCCAGCAGCCACCAGATGCCTGGACTAGCTTTCACCGGGGAGCTGTTTTTT
v_gene: TRBV18; d_gene: TRBD1; abundance: .; j_gene: TRBJ2-7; CDR3aa: CASSPLPTGGEQYF; CDR3nt: TGTGCCAGCTCACCACTCCCAACAGGGGGCGAGCAGTACTTC
v_gene: TRBV4-1; d_gene: TRBD1; abundance: .; j_gene: TRBJ1-5; CDR3aa: CASSQRGDRVNQPQHF; CDR3nt: TGCGCCAGCAGCCAACGGGGCGACAGGGTTAATCAGCCCCAGCATTTT
v_gene: TRBV4-1; d_gene: TRBD1; abundance: once; j_gene: TRBJ1-5; CDR3aa: CASSQQGAGSNQPQHF; CDR3nt: TGCGCCAGCAGCCAACAGGGGGCTGGAAGCAATCAGCCCCAGCATTTT
v_gene: TRBV7-2; d_gene: TRBD1; abundance: .; j_gene: TRBJ1-1; CDR3aa: CASSLSTGVATEAFF; CDR3nt: TGTGCCAGCAGCTTAAGTACAGGGGTCGCGACTGAAGCTTTCTTT
v_gene: TRBV7-6; d_gene: TRBD1; abundance: few; j_gene: TRBJ1-5; CDR3aa: CASSLSTGGFNQPQHF; CDR3nt: TGTGCCAGCAGCTTATCGACAGGGGGTTTCAATCAGCCCCAGCATTTT
v_gene: TRBV4-2; d_gene: TRBD1; abundance: once; j_gene: TRBJ1-2; CDR3aa: CASSQGVDRANGYTF; CDR3nt: TGTGCCAGCAGCCAAGGGGTGGACAGGGCGAATGGCTACACCTTC
v_gene: TRBV27; d_gene: TRBD1; abundance: .; j_gene: TRBJ1-2; CDR3aa: CASSPRTGAGYGYTF; CDR3nt: TGTGCCAGCAGTCCCCGGACAGGGGCGGGCTATGGCTACACCTTC
v_gene: TRBV2; d_gene: TRBD1; abundance: few; j_gene: TRBJ1-2; CDR3aa: CASSDKGANYGYTF; CDR3nt: TGTGCCAGCAGTGATAAGGGGGCGAACTATGGCTACACCTTC
v_gene: TRBV2; d_gene: .; abundance: .; j_gene: TRBJ2-3; CDR3aa: CASSELLRTDTQYF; CDR3nt: TGTGCCAGCAGTGAATTACTTCGAACAGATACGCAGTATTTT
v_gene: TRBV29-1; d_gene: .; abundance: .; j_gene: TRBJ2-7; CDR3aa: CSGTVIYEQYF; CDR3nt: TGCAGCGGGACAGTTATCTACGAGCAGTACTTC